Sequencing of this T cell receptor beta chain was carried out in a study of CD8 T cells in ankylosing spondylitis (dated 2017 in TCRdb). Concerning the study at large: T cell receptor beta repertoires were profiled in healthy donors and ankylosing spondylitis patients so that disease-linked TCR variants could be found. The full study cohort comprised 25 ankylosing spondylitis patients and over 95 healthy donors. Peripheral blood was sampled, and synovial fluid was additionally collected from ankylosing spondylitis patients. Overall results and qualifications from the work: Some TCR beta motif variants had previously been reported in synovial fluid and blood of reactive arthritis patients, which suggested common disease-initiation mechanisms. A TCR beta motif of about eight highly homologous amino acid variants appeared characteristic of blood from ankylosing spondylitis patients. The disease-linked clones had a CD8+ phenotype and were found at relatively low frequencies in peripheral blood. Significant enrichment of the disease-linked clones was reported in matched synovial fluid samples from ankylosing spondylitis patients.

TCRdb records Illumina HiSeq 2500 as the sequencer. TCR beta libraries were prepared by quantitative 5'-RACE with molecular barcodes. The paper's processing steps were these. To identify disease-linked TCR variants, a new computational method was used, one built on a probabilistic model of VDJ rearrangement. The public reads were quality trimmed at Q25 with fastp and then assembled into clones with MiXCR by TCRdb, keeping productive beta chains. Each CDR3 protein appears once, grouped with its most common genes and DNA. These V and J calls are TCRdb output, not the study's own analysis. The table for this sample lists roughly 350,000 distinct CDR3 sequences; 7% to 9% of them were counted only once. 13% to 15% of the sample is held by the ten biggest clonotypes. The germline V gene sets CDR1 to SGHRS and CDR2 to YFSETQ. Ends trimmed: V by 0 bases, J by 6 bases; bases unmatched to a gene: 4. From the cysteine up to the phenylalanine, the CDR3 has a length of 15 residues. Here the CDR3 DNA is all that survives: 45 bases in frame from base 1.

This clonotype appeared many times. It lacks a known antigen. No per-base quality is available; no much larger clone lies one base away. The sequenced material came from blood, either unsorted or a sorted T cell fraction (not recorded which). The rearrangement combines TRBV5-1 with TRBJ2-1; TRBD1 agrees with 9 junctional bases. The origin of this receptor is a male donor with ankylosing spondylitis. The nucleotide sequence is TGCGCCAGCAGCTTGGTGACAGGGGGAGGCAATGAGCAGTTCTTC. Protein translation: CASSLVTGGGNEQFF.